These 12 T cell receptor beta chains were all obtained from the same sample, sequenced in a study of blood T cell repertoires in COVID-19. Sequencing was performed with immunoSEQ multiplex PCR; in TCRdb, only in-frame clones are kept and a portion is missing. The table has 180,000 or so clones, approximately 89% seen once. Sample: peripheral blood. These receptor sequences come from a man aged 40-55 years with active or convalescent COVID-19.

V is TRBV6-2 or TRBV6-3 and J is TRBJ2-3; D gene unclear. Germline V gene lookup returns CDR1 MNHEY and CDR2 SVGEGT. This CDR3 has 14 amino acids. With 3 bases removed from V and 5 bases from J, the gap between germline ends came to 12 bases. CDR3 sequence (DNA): TGTGCCAGCAGTTATAACCGTATCGGAGATACGCAGTATTTT. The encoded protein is CASSYNRIGDTQYF.

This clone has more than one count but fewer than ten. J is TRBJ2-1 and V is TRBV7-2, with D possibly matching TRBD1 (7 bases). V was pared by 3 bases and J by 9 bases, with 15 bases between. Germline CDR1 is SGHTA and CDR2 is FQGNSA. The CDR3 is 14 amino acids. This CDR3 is CASSLDRRGTEQFF. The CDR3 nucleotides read TGTGCCAGCAGCTTGGACAGGCGGGGCACTGAGCAGTTCTTC.

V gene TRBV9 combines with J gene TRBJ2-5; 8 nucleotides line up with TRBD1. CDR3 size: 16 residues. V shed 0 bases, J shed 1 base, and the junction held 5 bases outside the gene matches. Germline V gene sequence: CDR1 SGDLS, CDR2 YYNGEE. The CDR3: CASSVAPGTGQETQYF. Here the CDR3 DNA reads TGTGCCAGCAGCGTAGCTCCCGGGACAGGCCAAGAGACCCAGTACTTC. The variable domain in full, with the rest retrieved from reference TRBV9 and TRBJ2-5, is DSGVTQTPKHLITATGQRVTLRCSPRSGDLSVYWYQQSLDQGLQFLIQYYNGEERAKGNILERFSAQQFPDLHSELNLSSLELGDSALYFCASSVAPGTGQETQYFGPGTRLLVL.

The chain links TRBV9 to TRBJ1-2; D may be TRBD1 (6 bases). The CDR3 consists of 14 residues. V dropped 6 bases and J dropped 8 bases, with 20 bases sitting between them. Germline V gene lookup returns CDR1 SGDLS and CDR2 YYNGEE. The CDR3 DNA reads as TGTGCCAGCAACCTTGAAGGGACATCTACCGGCTACACCTTC. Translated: CASNLEGTSTGYTF.

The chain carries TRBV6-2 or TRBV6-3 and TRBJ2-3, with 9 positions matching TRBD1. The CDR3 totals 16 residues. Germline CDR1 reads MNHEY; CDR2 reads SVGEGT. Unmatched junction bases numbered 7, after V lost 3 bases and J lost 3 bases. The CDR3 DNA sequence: TGTGCCAGCAGTTATGGGGACAGGGCCGAAACAGATACGCAGTATTTT. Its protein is CASSYGDRAETDTQYF.

The CDR3 sequence is CASSPRTTVSPLHF. As DNA, the CDR3 is TGTGCCAGCTCACCTCGAACGACAGTCTCACCCCTCCACTTT. The genes are TRBV18 and TRBJ1-6; a weak D match, TRBD1 (5 bases). Germline V CDR1 and CDR2: KGHSH, LQKENI. The V gene lost 3 bases and the J gene lost 10 bases, with 13 bases spanning the gap. This CDR3 contains 14 residues.

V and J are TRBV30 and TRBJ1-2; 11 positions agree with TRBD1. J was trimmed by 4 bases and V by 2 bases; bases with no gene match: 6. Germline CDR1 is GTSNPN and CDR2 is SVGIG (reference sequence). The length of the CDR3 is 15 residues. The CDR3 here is CAWSRSGTGGYGYTF. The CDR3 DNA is TGTGCCTGGAGTCGTTCCGGGACAGGGGGCTATGGCTACACCTTC.

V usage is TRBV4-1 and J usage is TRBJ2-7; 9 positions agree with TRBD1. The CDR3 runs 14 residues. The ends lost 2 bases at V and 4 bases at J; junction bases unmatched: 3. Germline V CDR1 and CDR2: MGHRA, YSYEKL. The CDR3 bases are TGCGCCAGCAGCCAACGGACAGGGGAATACGAGCAGTACTTC. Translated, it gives CASSQRTGEYEQYF.

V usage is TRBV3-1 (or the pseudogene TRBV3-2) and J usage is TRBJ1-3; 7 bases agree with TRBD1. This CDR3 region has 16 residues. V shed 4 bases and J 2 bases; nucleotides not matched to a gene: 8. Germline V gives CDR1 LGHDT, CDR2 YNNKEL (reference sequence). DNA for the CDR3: TGTGCCAGCAGCCTCACCGGGACAGCCGCTGGAAACACCATATATTTT. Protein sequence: CASSLTGTAAGNTIYF.

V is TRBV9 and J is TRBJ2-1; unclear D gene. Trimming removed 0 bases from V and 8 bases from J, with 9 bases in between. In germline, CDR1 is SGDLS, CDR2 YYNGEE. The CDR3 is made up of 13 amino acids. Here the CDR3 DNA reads TGTGCCAGCAGCGTAGGAGTCGATGATGAGCAGTTCTTC. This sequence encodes CASSVGVDDEQFF.

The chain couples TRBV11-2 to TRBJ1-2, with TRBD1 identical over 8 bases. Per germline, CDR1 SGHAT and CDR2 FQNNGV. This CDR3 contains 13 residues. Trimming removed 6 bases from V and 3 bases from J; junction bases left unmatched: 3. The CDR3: CASRSTGDYGYTF. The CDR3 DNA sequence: TGTGCCAGCAGGTCGACAGGGGACTATGGCTACACCTTC.

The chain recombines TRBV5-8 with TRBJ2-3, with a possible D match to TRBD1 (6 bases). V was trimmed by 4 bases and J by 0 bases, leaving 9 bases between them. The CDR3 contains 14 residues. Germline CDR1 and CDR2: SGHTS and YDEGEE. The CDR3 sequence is CASSPGHSTDTQYF. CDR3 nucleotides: TGTGCCAGCAGCCCGGGACATAGCACAGATACGCAGTATTTT.